These 4 T cell receptor beta chains share one sample of origin, sequenced in a study of identical twins. TCRdb called the 5' RACE reads again in MiXCR, with one record for every CDR3 protein. The table records roughly 1.6 million distinct CDR3 sequences, about 32% of them present only once. The sample consisted of cord blood. These receptors were collected from a newborn girl in good health.

CDR3 bases: TGTGCCAGCTCACTCGGACAGGCGTCGGGCTCACCCCTCCACTTT. Amino acid sequence: CASSLGQASGSPLHF. The rearrangement joins TRBV18 to TRBJ1-6, with 7 bases lining up with TRBD1. The CDR3 loop spans 15 amino acids. The trim removed 4 bases at V and 10 bases at J, leaving 10 bases unmatched. Germline CDR1 KGHSH, CDR2 LQKENI.

This clonotype was picked up a small number of times. The J gene is TRBJ2-1, the V gene TRBV28; the match to TRBD2 covers 9 bases. With 10 bases clipped from V and 8 bases from J, the junction kept 9 bases outside the gene matches. CDR1 is MDHEN and CDR2 is SYDVKM in the germline V gene. CDR3 length: 13 residues. CDR3 nucleotide sequence: TGTGCCACCGCGGGAGGGCCACACCATGAGCAGTTCTTC. Protein product: CATAGGPHHEQFF.

This clonotype has more than one count but fewer than ten. This rearrangement joins TRBV11-2 to TRBJ2-1; 9 bases line up with TRBD2. This CDR3 region has 13 residues. The ends lost 0 bases at V and 15 bases at J; junction bases unmatched: 6. Germline values: CDR1 SGHAT, CDR2 FQNNGV. As DNA, the CDR3 is TGTGCCAGCAGCTTAGATTATGCGGGAGGGAGGTTCTTC. Its protein product is CASSLDYAGGRFF.

This clonotype appeared a few times. J is TRBJ1-2 and V is TRBV28; 9 nucleotides align to TRBD1. The ends lost 6 bases at V and 4 bases at J; junction bases unmatched: 12. Germline V gene lookup returns CDR1 MDHEN and CDR2 SYDVKM. The CDR3 contains 16 residues. CDR3 nucleotide sequence: TGTGCCAGCAGCCCCTCTACAGGGGGCAGTGCCTATGGCTACACCTTC. Amino acids: CASSPSTGGSAYGYTF.